Listed below are T cell receptor beta chains from one sample, sequenced in a study of Tregs in tolerant kidney transplant recipients. TCRdb's copy holds only in-frame clones and misses some; the assay was immunoSEQ multiplex PCR. The repertoire holds about 59,000 clones, around 88% seen once, with roughly 5.2% in the top ten. Material for sequencing was CD4+ T cells from blood. The origin of the receptors is a human donor in good health. CDR3s include the opening cysteine and the closing phenylalanine or tryptophan. Fields, in order: D gene, CDR3 length, V gene, J gene, clone size, CDR3 DNA, CDR3 protein. A D gene is named only where the DNA matches it firmly. Expanded clones are given a class, and other clones once, few, many or no size at all.

d_gene: NA
len: 13
v_gene: TRBV5-4
j_gene: TRBJ1-2
abundance: few
CDR3nt: TGTGCCAGCAGCTTTATGGAATCCTATGGCTACACCTTC
CDR3aa: CASSFMESYGYTF

d_gene: NA
len: 13
v_gene: TRBV7-9
j_gene: TRBJ2-3
abundance: NA
CDR3nt: TGTGCCAGCAGCTTAGCAAACACAGATACGCAGTATTTT
CDR3aa: CASSLANTDTQYF

d_gene: NA
len: 13
v_gene: TRBV19
j_gene: TRBJ2-3
abundance: NA
CDR3nt: TGTGCCAGTAGTACACAGGGAACAGATACGCAGTATTTT
CDR3aa: CASSTQGTDTQYF

d_gene: TRBD1
len: 16
v_gene: TRBV7-8
j_gene: TRBJ1-5
abundance: NA
CDR3nt: TGTGCCAGCAGCTTATTTGTCAGGGGGGGTTTTCAGCCCCAGCATTTT
CDR3aa: CASSLFVRGGFQPQHF

d_gene: NA
len: 14
v_gene: TRBV11-2
j_gene: TRBJ1-2
abundance: NA
CDR3nt: TGTGCCAGCAGCCCGAAAGCGCTGAGCCATGGCTACACCTTC
CDR3aa: CASSPKALSHGYTF

d_gene: NA
len: 13
v_gene: TRBV7-9
j_gene: TRBJ2-1
abundance: NA
CDR3nt: TGTGCCAGCAGCAAACAGGGCTACAATGAGCAGTTCTTC
CDR3aa: CASSKQGYNEQFF

d_gene: NA
len: 15
v_gene: TRBV21-1
j_gene: TRBJ1-1
abundance: NA
CDR3nt: TGTGCCAGCAGCAACCGGGGGCCATTCTATGGCGGGTGCTTCTTT
CDR3aa: CASSNRGPFYGGCFF

d_gene: NA
len: 20
v_gene: TRBV2
j_gene: TRBJ1-3
abundance: NA
CDR3nt: TGTGCCAGCAGTGGGAGGAAGGTTTTCTCCCCAGGGACCTCTGGAAACACCATATATTTT
CDR3aa: CASSGRKVFSPGTSGNTIYF

d_gene: TRBD2
len: 16
v_gene: TRBV11-2
j_gene: TRBJ2-1
abundance: NA
CDR3nt: TGTGCCAGCAGCCGAGTGAGCGGGAGGGCCCCCAATGAGCAGTTCTTC
CDR3aa: CASSRVSGRAPNEQFF

d_gene: NA
len: 14
v_gene: TRBV2
j_gene: TRBJ1-2
abundance: NA
CDR3nt: TGTGCCAGCGTGCAGGGGAATAGCATCTATGGCTACACCTTC
CDR3aa: CASVQGNSIYGYTF

d_gene: NA
len: 14
v_gene: TRBV28
j_gene: TRBJ2-2
abundance: NA
CDR3nt: TGTGCCAGCAGAGGGGGGACGCCAACCGGGGAGCTGTTTTTT
CDR3aa: CASRGGTPTGELFF

d_gene: TRBD1
len: 15
v_gene: TRBV19
j_gene: TRBJ1-5
abundance: NA
CDR3nt: TGTGCCAGTACCGTACAGGGTAGACAGGGTCAGCCCCAGCATTTT
CDR3aa: CASTVQGRQGQPQHF

d_gene: NA
len: 15
v_gene: TRBV5-8
j_gene: TRBJ2-5
abundance: NA
CDR3nt: TGTGCCAGCAGCTTGGGGGCTAAGTACCAAGAGACCCAGTACTTC
CDR3aa: CASSLGAKYQETQYF

d_gene: TRBD1
len: 16
v_gene: TRBV7-2
j_gene: TRBJ1-6
abundance: NA
CDR3nt: TGTGCCAGCAGCACCCGAGACAGGGCATATAATTCACCCCTCCACTTT
CDR3aa: CASSTRDRAYNSPLHF

d_gene: NA
len: 14
v_gene: TRBV7-9
j_gene: TRBJ2-1
abundance: NA
CDR3nt: TGTGCCAGCAGCCCGACCCGGGTAAGGAATGAGCAGTTCTTC
CDR3aa: CASSPTRVRNEQFF

d_gene: TRBD2
len: 18
v_gene: TRBV7-2
j_gene: TRBJ2-5
abundance: NA
CDR3nt: TGTGCCAGCAGCTTAAATTCGGCGGGAGGTCTGTACCGAGAGACCCAGTACTTC
CDR3aa: CASSLNSAGGLYRETQYF

d_gene: TRBD1
len: 15
v_gene: TRBV5-1
j_gene: TRBJ1-2
abundance: NA
CDR3nt: TGCGCCAGCAGCTTAATGAGTGGGACAGGGGTTGGCTACACCTTC
CDR3aa: CASSLMSGTGVGYTF

d_gene: NA
len: 13
v_gene: TRBV7-2
j_gene: TRBJ1-1
abundance: NA
CDR3nt: TGTGCCAGCAGCGTTATAGGGAACACTGAAGCTTTCTTT
CDR3aa: CASSVIGNTEAFF

d_gene: NA
len: 13
v_gene: TRBV6-6
j_gene: TRBJ2-5
abundance: NA
CDR3nt: TGTGCCAGCAGTTACATGATCCAAGAGACCCAGTACTTC
CDR3aa: CASSYMIQETQYF

d_gene: NA
len: 15
v_gene: TRBV5-4
j_gene: TRBJ2-1
abundance: NA
CDR3nt: TGTGCCAGCAGCTTGGGTGCATCCGCCTACAATGAGCAGTTCTTC
CDR3aa: CASSLGASAYNEQFF

d_gene: NA
len: 13
v_gene: TRBV7-2
j_gene: TRBJ1-1
abundance: NA
CDR3nt: TGTGCCAGCTTGCGGAGGGTGAACACTGAAGCTTTCTTT
CDR3aa: CASLRRVNTEAFF

d_gene: NA
len: 12
v_gene: TRBV30
j_gene: TRBJ1-1
abundance: NA
CDR3nt: TGTGCCTGGAGGGGCCTTGTCACTGAAGCTTTCTTT
CDR3aa: CAWRGLVTEAFF

d_gene: TRBD2
len: 16
v_gene: TRBV5-1
j_gene: TRBJ2-5
abundance: NA
CDR3nt: TGCGCCAGCAGCTTGTCCGCGGGGGGCCTGAAAGAGACCCAGTACTTC
CDR3aa: CASSLSAGGLKETQYF

d_gene: TRBD2
len: 15
v_gene: TRBV5-6
j_gene: TRBJ2-5
abundance: NA
CDR3nt: TGTGCCAGCAGATCAAACGGGGGGAAGAGGGAGACCCAGTACTTC
CDR3aa: CASRSNGGKRETQYF

d_gene: NA
len: 14
v_gene: TRBV7-6
j_gene: TRBJ1-6
abundance: NA
CDR3nt: TGTGCCAGCAGCTTATCAGGGGTAAATTCACCCCTCCACTTT
CDR3aa: CASSLSGVNSPLHF

d_gene: TRBD2
len: 13
v_gene: TRBV29-1
j_gene: TRBJ2-7
abundance: once
CDR3nt: TGCAGCGTCCGACTAGCGGGGCCCTACGAGCAGTACTTC
CDR3aa: CSVRLAGPYEQYF

d_gene: NA
len: 14
v_gene: TRBV7-2
j_gene: TRBJ2-2
abundance: NA
CDR3nt: TGTGCCAGCAGCTTTCAGGGGCGGACCGGGGAGCTGTTTTTT
CDR3aa: CASSFQGRTGELFF

d_gene: NA
len: 12
v_gene: TRBV2
j_gene: TRBJ1-2
abundance: NA
CDR3nt: TGTGCCCCCGAGGAGCGGCTCTATGGCTACACCTTC
CDR3aa: CAPEERLYGYTF

d_gene: NA
len: 14
v_gene: TRBV27
j_gene: TRBJ2-7
abundance: NA
CDR3nt: TGTGCCAGCAGCGACACCAGGGCTCCCTACGAGCAGTACTTC
CDR3aa: CASSDTRAPYEQYF

d_gene: NA
len: 18
v_gene: TRBV15
j_gene: TRBJ1-5
abundance: NA
CDR3nt: TGTGCCACCAGCAGAGATCTTCTTGGGGTAGTGAGCAATCAGCCCCAGCATTTT
CDR3aa: CATSRDLLGVVSNQPQHF

d_gene: NA
len: 15
v_gene: TRBV5-4
j_gene: TRBJ2-1
abundance: NA
CDR3nt: TGTGCCAGCAGCTTGGATCCAGTCCCCTACAATGAGCAGTTCTTC
CDR3aa: CASSLDPVPYNEQFF

d_gene: NA
len: 15
v_gene: TRBV11-3
j_gene: TRBJ2-1
abundance: NA
CDR3nt: TGTGCCAGCAGCCGCGAGGGTGGCGCGGACAATGAGCAGTTCTTC
CDR3aa: CASSREGGADNEQFF

d_gene: NA
len: 16
v_gene: TRBV19
j_gene: TRBJ2-2
abundance: once
CDR3nt: TGTGCCAGTACCAATATTCGGACCCCGAACACCGGGGAGCTGTTTTTT
CDR3aa: CASTNIRTPNTGELFF

d_gene: NA
len: 15
v_gene: TRBV13
j_gene: TRBJ2-7
abundance: NA
CDR3nt: TGTGCCAGCAGCTTAAGTCCGCAGGGGCTCTACGAGCAGTACTTC
CDR3aa: CASSLSPQGLYEQYF

d_gene: TRBD2
len: 14
v_gene: TRBV4-1
j_gene: TRBJ2-1
abundance: once
CDR3nt: TGCGCCAGCAGCCCAGGCGGGAGTTTGATTGAGCAGTTCTTC
CDR3aa: CASSPGGSLIEQFF

d_gene: TRBD2
len: 15
v_gene: TRBV5-6
j_gene: TRBJ2-5
abundance: NA
CDR3nt: TGTGCCAGCAGCTTGGTCGTTAGCGGGGGAGAGACCCAGTACTTC
CDR3aa: CASSLVVSGGETQYF

d_gene: NA
len: 18
v_gene: TRBV14
j_gene: TRBJ2-2
abundance: many
CDR3nt: TGTGCCAGCAGCCAAGACAACAGAACCAGGGACGACACCGGGGAGCTGTTTTTT
CDR3aa: CASSQDNRTRDDTGELFF

d_gene: NA
len: 13
v_gene: TRBV4-2
j_gene: TRBJ1-5
abundance: NA
CDR3nt: TGTGCCAGCAGCCAAGATGATCGTCAGCCCCAGCATTTT
CDR3aa: CASSQDDRQPQHF

d_gene: NA
len: 14
v_gene: TRBV15
j_gene: TRBJ2-2
abundance: NA
CDR3nt: TGTGCCACCAGCAGAGAAAAGAACACCGGGGAGCTGTTTTTT
CDR3aa: CATSREKNTGELFF

d_gene: NA
len: 12
v_gene: TRBV7-9
j_gene: TRBJ1-1
abundance: NA
CDR3nt: TGTGCCATTGGGGCAGGGGCCGTGAAGGCTTTCTTT
CDR3aa: CAIGAGAVKAFF

d_gene: NA
len: 12
v_gene: TRBV28
j_gene: TRBJ1-2
abundance: many
CDR3nt: TGTGCCGGTGGGAACGGGAAGCGAGGCTACACCTTC
CDR3aa: CAGGNGKRGYTF

d_gene: NA
len: 19
v_gene: TRBV29-1
j_gene: TRBJ2-2
abundance: NA
CDR3nt: TGCAGCGTTGTTGAAGGGAATAAAGAAGGGAGAGGAAACACCGGGGAGCTGTTTTTT
CDR3aa: CSVVEGNKEGRGNTGELFF

d_gene: NA
len: 14
v_gene: TRBV7-9
j_gene: TRBJ2-5
abundance: NA
CDR3nt: TGTGCCAGCAGCACCCCGGGGGAGCAAGAGACCCAGTACTTC
CDR3aa: CASSTPGEQETQYF

d_gene: NA
len: 14
v_gene: TRBV5-1
j_gene: TRBJ2-7
abundance: once
CDR3nt: TGCGCCAGCAGCCCCACAACTTCGCAGGGCCGTCAGTACTTC
CDR3aa: CASSPTTSQGRQYF

d_gene: NA
len: 13
v_gene: TRBV6-1
j_gene: TRBJ1-3
abundance: NA
CDR3nt: TGTGCCAGCAGTGATCCGGACCAAAACACCATATATTTT
CDR3aa: CASSDPDQNTIYF

d_gene: NA
len: 16
v_gene: TRBV11-2
j_gene: TRBJ2-7
abundance: NA
CDR3nt: TGTGCCAGCAGCTTATATCAGGCGATAAACGTCTACGAGCAGTACTTC
CDR3aa: CASSLYQAINVYEQYF

d_gene: NA
len: 14
v_gene: TRBV11-2
j_gene: TRBJ1-4
abundance: NA
CDR3nt: TGTGCCAGCAGCTTAGCTTCTAATGATGAAAAACTGTTTTTT
CDR3aa: CASSLASNDEKLFF

d_gene: TRBD1
len: 14
v_gene: TRBV5-1
j_gene: TRBJ2-3
abundance: NA
CDR3nt: TGCGCCAGCAGCTCGGGGACAGATACAGATACGCAGTATTTT
CDR3aa: CASSSGTDTDTQYF

d_gene: TRBD2
len: 17
v_gene: TRBV6-4
j_gene: TRBJ2-5
abundance: once
CDR3nt: TGTGCCAGCAGGGACGGGGTAGCGGGGGGGGTCGGAGAGACCCAGTACTTC
CDR3aa: CASRDGVAGGVGETQYF

d_gene: TRBD1
len: 16
v_gene: TRBV19
j_gene: TRBJ1-4
abundance: NA
CDR3nt: TGTGCCAGTAGTCCGGGACGACCAGGGGGTAATGAAAAACTGTTTTTT
CDR3aa: CASSPGRPGGNEKLFF

d_gene: TRBD2
len: 17
v_gene: TRBV7-6
j_gene: TRBJ2-5
abundance: NA
CDR3nt: TGTGCCAGCAGCTTGGCGGGGGGGCAGCAGGTACAAGAGACCCAGTACTTC
CDR3aa: CASSLAGGQQVQETQYF

d_gene: TRBD1
len: 15
v_gene: TRBV5-4
j_gene: TRBJ2-5
abundance: NA
CDR3nt: TGTGCCAGCAGCTTGGGGACAGGGAATGTTCGGACCCAGTACTTC
CDR3aa: CASSLGTGNVRTQYF

d_gene: NA
len: 11
v_gene: TRBV7-9
j_gene: TRBJ1-1
abundance: NA
CDR3nt: TGTGCCAGCAGCCTTCAGGGGGAAGCTTTCTTT
CDR3aa: CASSLQGEAFF

d_gene: TRBD2
len: 14
v_gene: TRBV2
j_gene: TRBJ2-2
abundance: NA
CDR3nt: TGTGCCAGCAGGGGGACTAGCAGCGCCGGGGAGCTGTTTTTT
CDR3aa: CASRGTSSAGELFF

d_gene: NA
len: 15
v_gene: TRBV21-1
j_gene: TRBJ1-1
abundance: NA
CDR3nt: TGTGCCAGCAGCAAGGACGGAGGGTTGAACACTGAAGCTTTCTTT
CDR3aa: CASSKDGGLNTEAFF